One and the same sample provided the 10 T cell receptor beta chains below, sequenced in a study of blood T cell repertoires in COVID-19. Profiling relied on immunoSEQ multiplex PCR, and the TCRdb table lists in-frame clones only, not all of them. Here the sample spans under 400,000 clones, around 86% being singletons. Sequences were obtained from PBMCs or T cells enriched from blood (not recorded which). These receptors all stem from a woman aged 40 to 50 with acute COVID-19.

The rearrangement links TRBV5-6 to TRBJ2-7; no clear D. The CDR3 has 11 residues. Between the trimmed V and J ends, which lost 5 bases and 7 bases, there was a span of 10 bases. The germline CDR1 and CDR2 sequences are SGHDT and YYEEEE. DNA for the CDR3: TGTGCCAGCAGTTTTCTACGGGAGCAGTACTTC. It specifies CASSFLREQYF.

V gene TRBV5-6 combines with J gene TRBJ1-6; 7 nucleotides agree with TRBD1. Per the germline V gene, CDR1 is SGHDT and CDR2 is YYEEEE. V lost 0 bases and J lost 7; bases outside the gene matches: 10. There are 17 residues in the CDR3. DNA for the CDR3: TGTGCCAGCAGCTTGGTTGCAGGGGGGAAAGGAAATTCACCCCTCCACTTT. It specifies CASSLVAGGKGNSPLHF. The entire variable domain, with the rest obtained from reference TRBV5-6 and TRBJ1-6, is as follows: DAGVTQSPTHLIKTRGQQVTLRCSPKSGHDTVSWYQQALGQGPQFIFQYYEEEERQRGNFPDRFSGHQFPNYSSELNVNALLLGDSALYLCASSLVAGGKGNSPLHFGNGTRLTVT.

This clone was counted only a few times. The chain joins TRBV12-3 or TRBV12-4 to TRBJ2-7; D perhaps matches TRBD1 (6 bases). V was shortened by 6 bases and J by 2 bases, with 11 bases between the two germline ends. The CDR3 loop spans 13 amino acids. The CDR3 DNA reads as TGTGCCAGCAGACCGGACAGTCCCTACGAGCAGTACTTC. Encoded protein: CASRPDSPYEQYF.

The chain joins TRBV9 to TRBJ2-7, with D perhaps matching TRBD1 (6 bases). The CDR3 extends over 16 amino acids. Germline V gene data show CDR1 as SGDLS and CDR2 as YYNGEE. V was shortened by 4 bases and J by 1 base, with 18 bases between the two germline ends. CDR3: CASSPRDGRGSYEQYF. As DNA, the CDR3 is TGTGCCAGCAGCCCCCGGGACGGCAGGGGATCCTACGAGCAGTACTTC.

This clone was found a few times. The chain is built from TRBV7-9 and TRBJ1-5; tentative D call: TRBD1 (5 bases). The CDR3 contains 14 residues. V lost 4 bases to trimming and J lost 6 bases, with 13 bases between them. CDR1 and CDR2 from the germline V gene are SEHNR and FQNEAQ (reference sequence). This CDR3 is CASSSSHGGQPQHF. The CDR3, as DNA: TGTGCCAGCAGCTCATCCCACGGGGGTCAGCCCCAGCATTTT.

The chain couples TRBV6-6 to TRBJ1-6; 9 bases line up with TRBD1. The CDR3 totals 16 residues. V was pared by 7 bases and J by 10 bases, with 14 bases of the junction left unmatched. Germline CDR1 is MNHNY and CDR2 is SVGAGI (reference sequence). CDR3 sequence reads: CASTITPRDRDSPLHF. Here the CDR3 DNA reads TGTGCCAGCACGATAACACCTCGGGACAGGGACTCACCCCTCCACTTT.

This clone showed up just a few times. This rearrangement joins TRBV2 to TRBJ1-1; D may be TRBD1 (5 bases). V lost 0 bases and J 0 bases, leaving 11 bases between the germline ends. This CDR3 contains 16 residues. Germline CDR1 and CDR2: SNHLY and FYNNEI. The CDR3 region is CASSEAQGRLNTEAFF. The CDR3 DNA reads TGTGCCAGCAGTGAAGCGCAGGGAAGATTGAACACTGAAGCTTTCTTT.

The V gene is TRBV15, the J gene TRBJ2-3; 7 bases are shared with TRBD2. From germline, CDR1 is LNHNV and CDR2 YYDKDF (reference sequence). The CDR3 runs to 16 residues. With 4 bases clipped from V and 2 bases from J, the junction kept 9 bases outside the gene matches. Written as DNA, the CDR3 is TGTGCCACCAGCACCCTGGGGACTACCTACACAGATACGCAGTATTTT. It specifies CATSTLGTTYTDTQYF.

This clone was counted a single time. This chain joins TRBV19 and TRBJ1-5; 11 positions agree with TRBD1. The CDR3 runs to 15 residues. Losses at the gene ends were 5 bases for V and 7 bases for J; bases not matched to a gene: 7. The germline V gene has CDR1 LNHDA and CDR2 SQIVND (reference sequence). For the CDR3, the DNA is TGTGCCAGTAGTTTCCGGGACAGGGGGGAGCAGCCCCAGCATTTT. Translation: CASSFRDRGEQPQHF.

The rearrangement links TRBV4-3 to TRBJ2-5; 9 bases are shared with TRBD1. The CDR3 loop spans 15 amino acids. Germline values: CDR1 LGHNA, CDR2 YSLEER. V was clipped by 1 base and J by 5 bases; unmatched bases: 5. The CDR3 DNA reads TGCGCCAGCAGCCAAGTTACAGGGGGCGGGGAGACCCAGTACTTC. It is translated as CASSQVTGGGETQYF.